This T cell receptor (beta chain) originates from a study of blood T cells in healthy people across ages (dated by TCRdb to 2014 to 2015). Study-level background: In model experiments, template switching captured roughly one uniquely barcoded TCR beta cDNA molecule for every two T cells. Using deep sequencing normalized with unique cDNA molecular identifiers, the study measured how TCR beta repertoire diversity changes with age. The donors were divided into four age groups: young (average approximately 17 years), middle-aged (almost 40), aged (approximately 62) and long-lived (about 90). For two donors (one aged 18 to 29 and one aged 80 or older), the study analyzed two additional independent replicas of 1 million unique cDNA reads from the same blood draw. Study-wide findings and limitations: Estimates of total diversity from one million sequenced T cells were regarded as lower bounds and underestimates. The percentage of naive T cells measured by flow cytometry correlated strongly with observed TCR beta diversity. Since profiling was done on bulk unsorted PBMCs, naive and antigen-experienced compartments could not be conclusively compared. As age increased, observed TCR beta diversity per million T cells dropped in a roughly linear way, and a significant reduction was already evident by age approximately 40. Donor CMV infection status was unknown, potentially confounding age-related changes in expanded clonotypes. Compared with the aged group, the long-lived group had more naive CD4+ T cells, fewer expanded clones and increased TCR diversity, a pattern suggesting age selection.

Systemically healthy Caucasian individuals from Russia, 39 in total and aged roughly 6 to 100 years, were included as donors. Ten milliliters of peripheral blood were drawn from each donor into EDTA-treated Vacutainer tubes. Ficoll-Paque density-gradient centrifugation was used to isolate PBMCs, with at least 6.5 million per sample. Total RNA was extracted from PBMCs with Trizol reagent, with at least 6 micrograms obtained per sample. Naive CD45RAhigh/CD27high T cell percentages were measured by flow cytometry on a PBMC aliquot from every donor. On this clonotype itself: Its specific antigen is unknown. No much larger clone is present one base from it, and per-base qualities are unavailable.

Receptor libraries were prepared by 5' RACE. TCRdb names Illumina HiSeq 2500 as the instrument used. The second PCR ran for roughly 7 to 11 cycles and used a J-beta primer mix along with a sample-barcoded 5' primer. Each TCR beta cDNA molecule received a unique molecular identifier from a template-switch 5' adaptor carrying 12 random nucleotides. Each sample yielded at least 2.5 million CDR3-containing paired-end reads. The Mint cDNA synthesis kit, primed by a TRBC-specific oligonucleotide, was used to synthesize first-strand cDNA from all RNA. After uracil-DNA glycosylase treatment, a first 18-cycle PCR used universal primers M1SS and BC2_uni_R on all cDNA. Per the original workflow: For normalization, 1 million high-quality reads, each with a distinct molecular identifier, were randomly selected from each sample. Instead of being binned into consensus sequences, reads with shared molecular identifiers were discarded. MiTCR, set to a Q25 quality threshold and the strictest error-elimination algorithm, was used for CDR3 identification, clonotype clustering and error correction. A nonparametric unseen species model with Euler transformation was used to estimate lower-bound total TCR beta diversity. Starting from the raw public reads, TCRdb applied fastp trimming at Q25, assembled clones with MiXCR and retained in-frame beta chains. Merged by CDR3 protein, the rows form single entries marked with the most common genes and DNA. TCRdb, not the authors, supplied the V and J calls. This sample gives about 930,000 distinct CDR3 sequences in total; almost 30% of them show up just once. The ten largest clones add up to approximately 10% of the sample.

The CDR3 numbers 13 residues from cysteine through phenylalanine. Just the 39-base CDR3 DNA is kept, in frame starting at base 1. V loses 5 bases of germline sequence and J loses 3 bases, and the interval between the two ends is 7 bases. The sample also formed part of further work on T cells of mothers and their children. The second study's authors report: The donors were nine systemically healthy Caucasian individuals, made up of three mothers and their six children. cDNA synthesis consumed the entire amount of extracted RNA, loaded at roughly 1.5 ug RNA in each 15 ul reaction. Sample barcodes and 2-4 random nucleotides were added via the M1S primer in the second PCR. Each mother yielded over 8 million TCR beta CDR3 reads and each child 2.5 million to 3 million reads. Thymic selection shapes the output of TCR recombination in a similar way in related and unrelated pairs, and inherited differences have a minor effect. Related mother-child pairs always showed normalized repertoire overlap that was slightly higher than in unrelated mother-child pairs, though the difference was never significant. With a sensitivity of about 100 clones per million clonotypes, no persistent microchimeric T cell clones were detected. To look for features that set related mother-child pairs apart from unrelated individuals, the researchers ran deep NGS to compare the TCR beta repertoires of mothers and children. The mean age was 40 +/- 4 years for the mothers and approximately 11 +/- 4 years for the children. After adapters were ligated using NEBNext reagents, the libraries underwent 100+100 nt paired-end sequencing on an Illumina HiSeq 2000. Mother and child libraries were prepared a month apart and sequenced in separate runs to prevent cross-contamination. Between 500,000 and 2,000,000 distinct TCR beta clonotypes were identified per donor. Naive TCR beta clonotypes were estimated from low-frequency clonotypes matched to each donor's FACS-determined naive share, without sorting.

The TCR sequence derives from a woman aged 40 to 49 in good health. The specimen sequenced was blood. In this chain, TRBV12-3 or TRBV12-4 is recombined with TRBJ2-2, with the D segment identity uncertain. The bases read TGTGCCAGCAGTCAATCGTACACCGGGGAGCTGTTTTTT. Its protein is CASSQSYTGELFF.